The rows below give T cell receptor beta chains drawn from one sample of a study of lymphopenia after photon versus proton radiotherapy. This table comes from immunoSEQ multiplex PCR, and its TCRdb copy is limited to in-frame clones, with some not included. This sample has around 64,000 clones, with about 90% found just once. Here the sequenced sample was peripheral blood, taken from a patient treated with photon-based radiotherapy. These receptors were obtained from a woman between 35 and 50 years old with cholangiocarcinoma. Both conserved end residues are part of each CDR3. Each record gives: clone size, V gene, CDR3 length, J gene, D gene, CDR3 DNA, CDR3 protein. D genes are given only for firm matches. For some rows the clone size is stated as once, few or many, or as a class when expanded; others skip it.

clone_size: -; v_call: TRBV6-6; cdr3_length: 13; j_call: TRBJ1-2; d_call: -; cdr3_nt: TGTGCCAGCAGTCAAACAGGGAACTATGGCTACACCTTC; cdr3_aa: CASSQTGNYGYTF
clone_size: -; v_call: TRBV19; cdr3_length: 15; j_call: TRBJ2-7; d_call: -; cdr3_nt: TGTGCCAGTAGTCCCCGGACAGCCAAAGGGTTCGAGCAGTACTTC; cdr3_aa: CASSPRTAKGFEQYF
clone_size: -; v_call: TRBV9; cdr3_length: 15; j_call: TRBJ2-1; d_call: -; cdr3_nt: TGTGCCAGCAGCGTAGAATTAGGGCCCTGGGGTGAGCAGTTCTTC; cdr3_aa: CASSVELGPWGEQFF
clone_size: -; v_call: TRBV10-2; cdr3_length: 10; j_call: TRBJ2-7; d_call: -; cdr3_nt: TGCGCCAGCAAGGGCCACGAGCAGTACTTC; cdr3_aa: CASKGHEQYF
clone_size: once; v_call: TRBV5-4; cdr3_length: 15; j_call: TRBJ2-5; d_call: TRBD2; cdr3_nt: TGTGCCAGCAGCTCCTTAGCGGGAGAGGGTGAGACCCAGTACTTC; cdr3_aa: CASSSLAGEGETQYF
clone_size: -; v_call: TRBV5-6; cdr3_length: 13; j_call: TRBJ1-2; d_call: -; cdr3_nt: TGTGCCAGCAGCTTAGGGGTTGTAGGTGGCTACACCTTC; cdr3_aa: CASSLGVVGGYTF
clone_size: once; v_call: TRBV12-2; cdr3_length: 15; j_call: TRBJ2-2; d_call: -; cdr3_nt: TGTGCAAGTCGCTTAGCAGGCTCGAACACCGGGGAGCTGTTTTTT; cdr3_aa: CASRLAGSNTGELFF
clone_size: -; v_call: TRBV28; cdr3_length: 19; j_call: TRBJ2-1; d_call: TRBD2; cdr3_nt: TGTGCCAGCAGTTTGTTTGGGACTAGGGGGATCGGAAGCTACAATGAGCAGTTCTTC; cdr3_aa: CASSLFGTRGIGSYNEQFF
clone_size: -; v_call: TRBV27; cdr3_length: 14; j_call: TRBJ2-7; d_call: TRBD1; cdr3_nt: TGTGCCAGCACGAGACAGGGGAGCTCCTACGAGCAGTACTTC; cdr3_aa: CASTRQGSSYEQYF
clone_size: -; v_call: TRBV9; cdr3_length: 15; j_call: TRBJ2-2; d_call: -; cdr3_nt: TGTGCCAGCAGCGTGACGGTTGTGGTTCCCGGGGAGCTGTTTTTT; cdr3_aa: CASSVTVVVPGELFF
clone_size: -; v_call: TRBV28; cdr3_length: 15; j_call: TRBJ1-5; d_call: TRBD1; cdr3_nt: TGTGCCAGCAGCCGGGACAGCTCCCGGGATCAGCCCCAGCATTTT; cdr3_aa: CASSRDSSRDQPQHF
clone_size: -; v_call: TRBV28; cdr3_length: 14; j_call: TRBJ1-1; d_call: -; cdr3_nt: TGTGCCAGCAGTATCACCGGGACGGACACTGAAGCTTTCTTT; cdr3_aa: CASSITGTDTEAFF
clone_size: -; v_call: TRBV7-9; cdr3_length: 14; j_call: TRBJ2-1; d_call: TRBD2; cdr3_nt: TGTGCCAGCAGCCCTAGCGGGGCCCACAATGAGCAGTTCTTC; cdr3_aa: CASSPSGAHNEQFF
clone_size: -; v_call: TRBV5-1; cdr3_length: 16; j_call: TRBJ2-6; d_call: -; cdr3_nt: TGCGCCAGCAGCTTTGGACACACCTCTGGGGCCAACGTCCTGACTTTC; cdr3_aa: CASSFGHTSGANVLTF
clone_size: -; v_call: TRBV6-1; cdr3_length: 11; j_call: TRBJ1-2; d_call: -; cdr3_nt: TGTGCCAGACGGACAGTCTATGGCTACACCTTC; cdr3_aa: CARRTVYGYTF
clone_size: -; v_call: TRBV5-1; cdr3_length: 15; j_call: TRBJ2-7; d_call: -; cdr3_nt: TGCGCCAGCAGCTTGTCGGGGGATCGGTTCTACGAGCAGTACTTC; cdr3_aa: CASSLSGDRFYEQYF
clone_size: -; v_call: TRBV4-1; cdr3_length: 15; j_call: TRBJ1-2; d_call: -; cdr3_nt: TGCGCCAGCAGCCAAAGAGAGGGAAGTAACTATGGCTACACCTTC; cdr3_aa: CASSQREGSNYGYTF
clone_size: -; v_call: TRBV18; cdr3_length: 16; j_call: TRBJ2-4; d_call: TRBD1; cdr3_nt: TGTGCCAGCTCAAAACTTCAACCGGGACAGGGTTCTATTCAGTACTTC; cdr3_aa: CASSKLQPGQGSIQYF
clone_size: -; v_call: TRBV19; cdr3_length: 15; j_call: TRBJ2-1; d_call: -; cdr3_nt: TGTGCCACCTCCGGGGACCAGCAAAGGTATAATGAGCAGTTCTTC; cdr3_aa: CATSGDQQRYNEQFF
clone_size: -; v_call: TRBV11-2; cdr3_length: 13; j_call: TRBJ1-2; d_call: -; cdr3_nt: TGTGCCAGCAGCTTGACAGAAATATATGGCTACACCTTC; cdr3_aa: CASSLTEIYGYTF
clone_size: -; v_call: TRBV2; cdr3_length: 9; j_call: TRBJ2-7; d_call: -; cdr3_nt: TGTGCCAACCAGGAGGGGCAGTACTTC; cdr3_aa: CANQEGQYF
clone_size: -; v_call: TRBV29-1; cdr3_length: 13; j_call: TRBJ1-5; d_call: -; cdr3_nt: TGCAGCGTTGAAGATAGACTGGACGGCCTAAAGCATTTT; cdr3_aa: CSVEDRLDGLKHF
clone_size: -; v_call: TRBV27; cdr3_length: 14; j_call: TRBJ2-7; d_call: TRBD1; cdr3_nt: TGTGCCAGCAGACGATCCGGGACAGCCTACGAGCAGTACTTC; cdr3_aa: CASRRSGTAYEQYF
clone_size: -; v_call: TRBV18; cdr3_length: 14; j_call: TRBJ2-7; d_call: TRBD1; cdr3_nt: TGTGCCAGCTCACCGGACAGGGGAGCCGGCGAGCAGTACTTC; cdr3_aa: CASSPDRGAGEQYF
clone_size: -; v_call: TRBV5-1; cdr3_length: 13; j_call: TRBJ2-1; d_call: -; cdr3_nt: TGCGCCAGCTCGGGGTACGATAGCAATGAGCAGTTCTTC; cdr3_aa: CASSGYDSNEQFF
clone_size: -; v_call: TRBV7-9; cdr3_length: 14; j_call: TRBJ2-7; d_call: -; cdr3_nt: TGTGCCAGCAGCTCGGAAGGTCTCTCCTACGAGCAGTACTTC; cdr3_aa: CASSSEGLSYEQYF
clone_size: -; v_call: TRBV2; cdr3_length: 11; j_call: TRBJ2-7; d_call: -; cdr3_nt: TGTGCCAGCAGTGAAGCCTACGAGCAGTACTTC; cdr3_aa: CASSEAYEQYF
clone_size: -; v_call: TRBV2; cdr3_length: 14; j_call: TRBJ2-7; d_call: TRBD1; cdr3_nt: TGTGCCAGCACCCTGGGACAGAGCTCCTACGAGCAGTACTTC; cdr3_aa: CASTLGQSSYEQYF
clone_size: -; v_call: TRBV5-4; cdr3_length: 15; j_call: TRBJ1-2; d_call: TRBD1; cdr3_nt: TGTGCCAGCAGCTTGGGGGGACAGGGGGTCTATGGCTACACCTTC; cdr3_aa: CASSLGGQGVYGYTF
clone_size: -; v_call: TRBV29-1; cdr3_length: 13; j_call: TRBJ1-1; d_call: TRBD1; cdr3_nt: TGCAGCGTCGCGACAGGGGGCATGTCTGAAGCTTTCTTT; cdr3_aa: CSVATGGMSEAFF
clone_size: -; v_call: TRBV12-5; cdr3_length: 14; j_call: TRBJ2-1; d_call: -; cdr3_nt: TGTGCTAGTGGCCTGGGGGAGGCCTACAATGAGCAGTTCTTC; cdr3_aa: CASGLGEAYNEQFF
clone_size: -; v_call: TRBV2; cdr3_length: 16; j_call: TRBJ2-7; d_call: -; cdr3_nt: TGTGCCAGCAGCTCTCTAGTTAGGGGATTATTCTACGAGCAGTACTTC; cdr3_aa: CASSSLVRGLFYEQYF
clone_size: -; v_call: TRBV5-1; cdr3_length: 19; j_call: TRBJ2-6; d_call: -; cdr3_nt: TGCGCCAGCAGCTTGGGGGCGGGACAGTCAAGCTCTGGGGCCAACGTCCTGACTTTC; cdr3_aa: CASSLGAGQSSSGANVLTF
clone_size: -; v_call: TRBV5-1; cdr3_length: 14; j_call: TRBJ1-3; d_call: -; cdr3_nt: TGCGCCAGCAGCTTTTCCGGCTCTGGAAACACCATATATTTT; cdr3_aa: CASSFSGSGNTIYF
clone_size: -; v_call: TRBV7-3; cdr3_length: 12; j_call: TRBJ1-2; d_call: -; cdr3_nt: TGTGCCAGCAGCTTGGAAGGCTATGGCTACACCTTC; cdr3_aa: CASSLEGYGYTF
clone_size: few; v_call: TRBV4-3; cdr3_length: 16; j_call: TRBJ2-2; d_call: TRBD1; cdr3_nt: TGCGCCAGCAGCCAGACGGCAGGGGGGAACACCGGGGAGCTGTTTTTT; cdr3_aa: CASSQTAGGNTGELFF
clone_size: -; v_call: TRBV12-5; cdr3_length: 13; j_call: TRBJ1-2; d_call: -; cdr3_nt: TGTGCTAGTGGTTTGGGGAGTAGCTATGGCTACACCTTC; cdr3_aa: CASGLGSSYGYTF
clone_size: -; v_call: TRBV19; cdr3_length: 13; j_call: TRBJ2-2; d_call: -; cdr3_nt: TGTGCCAGCCCTCGGGTCTCCACCGGGGAGCTGTTTTTT; cdr3_aa: CASPRVSTGELFF
clone_size: -; v_call: TRBV28; cdr3_length: 15; j_call: TRBJ2-1; d_call: -; cdr3_nt: TGTGCCAGCAGTCTCCATATTGGCCTTACGAATGAGCAGTTCTTC; cdr3_aa: CASSLHIGLTNEQFF
clone_size: -; v_call: TRBV9; cdr3_length: 15; j_call: TRBJ1-2; d_call: TRBD1; cdr3_nt: TGTGCCAGCAGCGTAGGTTCCTCAGGGGGATTTGGCTACACCTTC; cdr3_aa: CASSVGSSGGFGYTF
clone_size: -; v_call: TRBV28; cdr3_length: 15; j_call: TRBJ1-2; d_call: -; cdr3_nt: TGTGCCAGCAGTCCTCCCTTAGTTAGGTCCTATGGCTACACCTTC; cdr3_aa: CASSPPLVRSYGYTF
clone_size: -; v_call: TRBV6-5; cdr3_length: 15; j_call: TRBJ1-1; d_call: -; cdr3_nt: TGTGCCAGCAGTTACTCGATTGAGTTAGGAGGTGATGCTTTCTTT; cdr3_aa: CASSYSIELGGDAFF
clone_size: -; v_call: TRBV28; cdr3_length: 14; j_call: TRBJ1-1; d_call: -; cdr3_nt: TGTGCCAGCCTCAGAGGGGGTGTTGTGACTGAAGCTTTCTTT; cdr3_aa: CASLRGGVVTEAFF
clone_size: -; v_call: TRBV9; cdr3_length: 14; j_call: TRBJ2-2; d_call: -; cdr3_nt: TGTGCCAGCAGCGTAGGGGGAGGAACCGGGGAGCTGTTTTTT; cdr3_aa: CASSVGGGTGELFF
clone_size: -; v_call: TRBV25-1; cdr3_length: 15; j_call: TRBJ2-7; d_call: TRBD2; cdr3_nt: TGTGCCAGCAATCCCGGGAGGTCAGGCTACTACGAGCAGTACTTC; cdr3_aa: CASNPGRSGYYEQYF
clone_size: -; v_call: TRBV10-1; cdr3_length: 15; j_call: TRBJ1-3; d_call: -; cdr3_nt: TGCGCCAGCTCGGGGCCAGGGGCTACTGGAAACACCATATATTTT; cdr3_aa: CASSGPGATGNTIYF
clone_size: -; v_call: TRBV30; cdr3_length: 10; j_call: TRBJ1-2; d_call: -; cdr3_nt: TGTGCCGGGAGCAGGGTCGGCTACACCTTC; cdr3_aa: CAGSRVGYTF
clone_size: -; v_call: TRBV11-2; cdr3_length: 15; j_call: TRBJ1-5; d_call: TRBD1; cdr3_nt: TGTGCCAGCAGCTTAGGGACAGGGGACTATCAGCCCCAGCATTTT; cdr3_aa: CASSLGTGDYQPQHF
clone_size: -; v_call: TRBV13; cdr3_length: 14; j_call: TRBJ1-4; d_call: TRBD1; cdr3_nt: TGTGCCAGCAGTAGACAGGGCTTGGGTGAAAAACTGTTTTTT; cdr3_aa: CASSRQGLGEKLFF
clone_size: -; v_call: TRBV19; cdr3_length: 15; j_call: TRBJ2-7; d_call: -; cdr3_nt: TGTGCCAGTAGTATGCGACTAGGGGCCTTCTACGAGCAGTACTTC; cdr3_aa: CASSMRLGAFYEQYF
clone_size: once; v_call: TRBV6-1; cdr3_length: 14; j_call: TRBJ1-1; d_call: -; cdr3_nt: TGTGCCAGCCTCCGGACAGTTGGCATTGAACCGGCTTTCTTT; cdr3_aa: CASLRTVGIEPAFF
clone_size: -; v_call: TRBV2; cdr3_length: 14; j_call: TRBJ1-1; d_call: TRBD1; cdr3_nt: TGTGCCAGCAGTGTCAGGACAGGGAGTCCTGAAGCTTTCTTT; cdr3_aa: CASSVRTGSPEAFF
clone_size: -; v_call: TRBV7-9; cdr3_length: 16; j_call: TRBJ2-1; d_call: -; cdr3_nt: TGTGCCAGCAGTCCCGGGCCCCAAAAGGGATACAATGAGCAGTTCTTC; cdr3_aa: CASSPGPQKGYNEQFF
clone_size: -; v_call: TRBV16; cdr3_length: 13; j_call: TRBJ1-2; d_call: -; cdr3_nt: TGTGCCAGCCGCCGCGGCGGCGCGGGTGGCTACACCTTC; cdr3_aa: CASRRGGAGGYTF
clone_size: -; v_call: TRBV6-6; cdr3_length: 15; j_call: TRBJ2-2; d_call: -; cdr3_nt: TGTGCCAGCAGTTACATCGCGGCAGGGAACGGGGAGCTGTTTTTT; cdr3_aa: CASSYIAAGNGELFF
clone_size: -; v_call: TRBV28; cdr3_length: 10; j_call: TRBJ1-5; d_call: -; cdr3_nt: TGTGCCAGTAATCGTCAGCCCCAGCATTTT; cdr3_aa: CASNRQPQHF
clone_size: -; v_call: TRBV7-3; cdr3_length: 14; j_call: TRBJ1-1; d_call: TRBD1; cdr3_nt: TGTGCCAGCAGTAGAGGACAGGGAAACACTGAAGCTTTCTTT; cdr3_aa: CASSRGQGNTEAFF
clone_size: -; v_call: TRBV29-1; cdr3_length: 14; j_call: TRBJ1-3; d_call: -; cdr3_nt: TGCAGCGTTAGGAGCCCGAGCTCTGGAAACACCATATATTTT; cdr3_aa: CSVRSPSSGNTIYF
clone_size: -; v_call: TRBV7-2; cdr3_length: 16; j_call: TRBJ1-2; d_call: -; cdr3_nt: TGTGCCAGCAGCTTAGGCGGGGCCAGGGGAGGCGCTGGCTACACCTTC; cdr3_aa: CASSLGGARGGAGYTF
clone_size: -; v_call: TRBV6-6; cdr3_length: 16; j_call: TRBJ1-6; d_call: -; cdr3_nt: TGTGCCAGCAGTACGCTCTTGGGAATCTATAATTCACCCCTCCACTTT; cdr3_aa: CASSTLLGIYNSPLHF